This T cell receptor beta chain was found in a study of T cell responses to AZD1222 COVID-19 vaccine. Regarding this clone: Its antigen remains unidentified.

The method was immunoSEQ multiplex PCR; TCRdb's version includes in-frame clones alone and lacks a portion of them. This table holds around 160,000 clones, approximately 88% found once. Trimming removed 0 bases from V and 7 bases from J; junction bases left unmatched: 3. Per germline, CDR1 SGHDN and CDR2 FVKESK. There are 15 residues in the CDR3. Study outcomes and limitations: Sampling that yielded the repertoires occurred only after the peak T cell response. Variant regions that are unmutated are reportedly the target of nearly half of spike-specific TCRs.

The clonotype comes from an adult in good health. This chain links TRBV14 with TRBJ1-6; TRBD1 aligns across 7 bases. Sequencing was performed on peripheral blood, taken on day 0 of AZD1222 vaccination. CDR3 sequence reads: CASSQEPGGNSPLHF. The CDR3 DNA reads as TGTGCCAGCAGCCAAGAACCAGGGGGGAATTCACCCCTCCACTTT. Full variable domain (rest looked up from reference TRBV14 and TRBJ1-6): EAGVTQFPSHSVIEKGQTVTLRCDPISGHDNLYWYRRVMGKEIKFLLHFVKESKQDESGMPNNRFLAERTGGTYSTLKVQPAELEDSGVYFCASSQEPGGNSPLHFGNGTRLTVT.